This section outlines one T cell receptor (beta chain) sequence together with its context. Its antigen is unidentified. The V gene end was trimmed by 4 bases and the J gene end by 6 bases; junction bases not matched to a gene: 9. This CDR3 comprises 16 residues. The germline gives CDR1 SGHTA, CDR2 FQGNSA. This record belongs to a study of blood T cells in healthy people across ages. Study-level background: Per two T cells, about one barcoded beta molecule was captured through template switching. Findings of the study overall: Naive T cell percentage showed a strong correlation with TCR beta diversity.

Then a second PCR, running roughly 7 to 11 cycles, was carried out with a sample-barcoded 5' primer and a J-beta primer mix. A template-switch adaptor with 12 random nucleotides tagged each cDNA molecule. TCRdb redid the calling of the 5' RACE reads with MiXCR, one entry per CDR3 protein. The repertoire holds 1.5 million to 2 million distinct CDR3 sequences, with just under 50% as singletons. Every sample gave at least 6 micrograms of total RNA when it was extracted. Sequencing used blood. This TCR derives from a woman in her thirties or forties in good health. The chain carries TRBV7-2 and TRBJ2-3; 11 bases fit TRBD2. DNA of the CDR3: TGTGCCAGCAGCTCCCTGAGTAGCGGGGGGGGGGATACGCAGTATTTT. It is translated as CASSSLSSGGGDTQYF.